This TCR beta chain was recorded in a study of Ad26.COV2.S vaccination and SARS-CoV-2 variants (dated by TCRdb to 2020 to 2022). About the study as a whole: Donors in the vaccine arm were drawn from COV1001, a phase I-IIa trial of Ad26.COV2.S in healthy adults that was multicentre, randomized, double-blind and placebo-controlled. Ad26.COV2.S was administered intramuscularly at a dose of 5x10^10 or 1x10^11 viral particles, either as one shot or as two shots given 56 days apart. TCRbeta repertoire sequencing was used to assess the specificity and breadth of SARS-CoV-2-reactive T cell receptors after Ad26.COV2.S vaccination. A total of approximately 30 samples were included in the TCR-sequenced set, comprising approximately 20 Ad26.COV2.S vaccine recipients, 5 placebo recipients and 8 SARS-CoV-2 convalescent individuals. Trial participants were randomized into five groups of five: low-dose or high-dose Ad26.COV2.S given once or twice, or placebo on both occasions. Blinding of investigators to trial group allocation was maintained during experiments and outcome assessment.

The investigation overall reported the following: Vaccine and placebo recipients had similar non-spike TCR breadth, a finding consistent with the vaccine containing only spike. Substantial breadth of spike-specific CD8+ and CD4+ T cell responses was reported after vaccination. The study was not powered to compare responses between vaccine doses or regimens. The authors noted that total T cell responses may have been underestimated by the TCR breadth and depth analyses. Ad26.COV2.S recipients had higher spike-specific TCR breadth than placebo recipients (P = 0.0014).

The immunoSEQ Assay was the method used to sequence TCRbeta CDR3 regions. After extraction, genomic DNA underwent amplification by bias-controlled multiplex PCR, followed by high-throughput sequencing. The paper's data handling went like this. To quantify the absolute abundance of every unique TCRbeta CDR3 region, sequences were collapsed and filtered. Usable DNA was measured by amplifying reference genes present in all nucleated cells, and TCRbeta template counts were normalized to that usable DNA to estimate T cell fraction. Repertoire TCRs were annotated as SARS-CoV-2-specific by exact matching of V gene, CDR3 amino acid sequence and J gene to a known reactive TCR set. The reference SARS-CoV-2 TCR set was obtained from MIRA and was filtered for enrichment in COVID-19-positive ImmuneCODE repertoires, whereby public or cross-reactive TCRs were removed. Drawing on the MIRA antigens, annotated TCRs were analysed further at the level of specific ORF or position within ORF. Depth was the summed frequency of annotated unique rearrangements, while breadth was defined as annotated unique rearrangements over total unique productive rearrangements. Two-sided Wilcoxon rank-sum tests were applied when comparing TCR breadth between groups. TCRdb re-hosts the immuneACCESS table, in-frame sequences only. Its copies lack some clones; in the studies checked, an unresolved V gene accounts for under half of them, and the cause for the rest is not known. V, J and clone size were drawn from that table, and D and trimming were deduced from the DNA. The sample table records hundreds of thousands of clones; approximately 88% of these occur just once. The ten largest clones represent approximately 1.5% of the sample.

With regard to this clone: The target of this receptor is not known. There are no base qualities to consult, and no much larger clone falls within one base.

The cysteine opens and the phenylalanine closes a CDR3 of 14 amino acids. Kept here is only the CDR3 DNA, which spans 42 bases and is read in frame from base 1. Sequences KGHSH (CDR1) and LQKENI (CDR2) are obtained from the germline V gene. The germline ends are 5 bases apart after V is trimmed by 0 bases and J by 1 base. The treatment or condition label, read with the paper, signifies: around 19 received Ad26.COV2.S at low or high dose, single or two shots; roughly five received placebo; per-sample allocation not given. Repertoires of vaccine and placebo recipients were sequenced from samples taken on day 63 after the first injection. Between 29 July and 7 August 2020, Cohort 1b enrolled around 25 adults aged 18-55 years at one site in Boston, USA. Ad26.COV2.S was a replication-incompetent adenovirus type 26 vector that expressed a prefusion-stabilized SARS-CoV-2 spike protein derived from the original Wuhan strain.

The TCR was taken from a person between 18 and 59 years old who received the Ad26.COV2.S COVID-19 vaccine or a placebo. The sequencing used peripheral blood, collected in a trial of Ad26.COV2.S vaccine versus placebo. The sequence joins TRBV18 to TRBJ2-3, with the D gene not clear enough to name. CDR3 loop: CASSPPYGTDTQYF. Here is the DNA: TGTGCCAGCTCACCACCGTACGGCACAGATACGCAGTATTTT.